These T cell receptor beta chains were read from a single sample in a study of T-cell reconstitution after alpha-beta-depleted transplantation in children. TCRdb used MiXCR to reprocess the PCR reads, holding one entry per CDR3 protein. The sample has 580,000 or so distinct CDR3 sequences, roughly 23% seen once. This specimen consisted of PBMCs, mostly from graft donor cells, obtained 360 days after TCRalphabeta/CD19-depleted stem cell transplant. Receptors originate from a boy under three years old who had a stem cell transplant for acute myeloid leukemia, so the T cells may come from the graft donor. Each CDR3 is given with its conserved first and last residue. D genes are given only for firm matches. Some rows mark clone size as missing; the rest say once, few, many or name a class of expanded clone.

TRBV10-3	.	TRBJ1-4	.	TGTGCCATCAGCGGGACCTCTAATGAAAAACTGTTTTTT	CAISGTSNEKLFF
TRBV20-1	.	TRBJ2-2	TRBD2	TGCAGTGCCAAGGCTAGCGGGGGCACCGGGGAGCTGTTTTTT	CSAKASGGTGELFF
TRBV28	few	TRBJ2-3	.	TGTGCCAGCGGGTCAGACACAGATACGCAGTATTTT	CASGSDTDTQYF
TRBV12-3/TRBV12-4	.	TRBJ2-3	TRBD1	TGTGCCAGCAGTTTACCGACAGGGGAGGCAGATACGCAGTATTTT	CASSLPTGEADTQYF
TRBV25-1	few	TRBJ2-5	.	TGTGCCAGCAGTCCAGCCGGGTGGGGAGAAGAGACCCAGTACTTC	CASSPAGWGEETQYF
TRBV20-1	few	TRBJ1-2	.	TGCAGTGCTAGAGGGGCGGCCGCCAACTATGGCTACACCTTC	CSARGAAANYGYTF
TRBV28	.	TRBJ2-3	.	TGTGCCAGCAGTCCTCCGGGACCCTTTCCAGATACGCAGTATTTT	CASSPPGPFPDTQYF
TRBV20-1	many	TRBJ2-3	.	TGCAGTGCTAGGCTGGCAGCGACTAGCACAGATACGCAGTATTTT	CSARLAATSTDTQYF
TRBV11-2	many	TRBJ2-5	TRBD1	TGTGCCAGCAGCTCCGGAACGAGGGGGCGGGAGACCCAGTACTTC	CASSSGTRGRETQYF
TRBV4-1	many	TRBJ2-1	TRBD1	TGCGCCAGCAGCCCGCAGGGACAGGGGAACCACTTTGGTTACAATGAGCAGTTCTTC	CASSPQGQGNHFGYNEQFF
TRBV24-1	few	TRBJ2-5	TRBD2	TGTGCCACCAGTGAAGCGGGAGGGGGTAGGGAAGAGACCCAGTACTTC	CATSEAGGGREETQYF
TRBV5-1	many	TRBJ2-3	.	TGCGCCAGCAGCTTGAAAACACAGGTCGTCACAGATACGCAGTATTTT	CASSLKTQVVTDTQYF
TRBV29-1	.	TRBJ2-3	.	TGCAGCTCCGAGGAGGGGGGAACAGATACGCAGTATTTT	CSSEEGGTDTQYF
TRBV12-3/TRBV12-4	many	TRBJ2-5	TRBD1	TGTGCCAGCAGCTCGGACAGGGCCCGGGCAGAGACCCAGTACTTC	CASSSDRARAETQYF
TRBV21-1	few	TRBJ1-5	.	TGTGCCAGCAGCAAACATCAGGGTCCCAATCAGCCCCAGCATTTT	CASSKHQGPNQPQHF
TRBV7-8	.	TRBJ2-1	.	TGTGCCAGCAGCTTATCTATAGACTATGAGCAGTTCTTC	CASSLSIDYEQFF
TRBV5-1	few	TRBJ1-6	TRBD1	TGCGCCAGCAGATTGGACAGGGCTTATTCACCCCTCCACTTT	CASRLDRAYSPLHF
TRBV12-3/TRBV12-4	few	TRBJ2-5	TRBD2	TGTGCCAGCATTATTAGCGGGGGCCAAGAGACCCAGTACTTC	CASIISGGQETQYF
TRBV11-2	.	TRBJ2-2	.	TGTGCCAGCACCAAGGACTACTCGAACACCGGGGAGCTGTTTTTT	CASTKDYSNTGELFF
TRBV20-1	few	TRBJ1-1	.	TGCAGTGCTAGGGGGGCGACAGATGGCGAAGCTTTCTTT	CSARGATDGEAFF
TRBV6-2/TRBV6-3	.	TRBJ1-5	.	TGTGCCACCCAGGTGGGAAGCAATCAGCCCCAGCATTTT	CATQVGSNQPQHF
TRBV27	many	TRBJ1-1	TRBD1	TGTGCCAGCAGTCTCCAGGGGGGGGCCGCAAAGGGAGACACTGAAGCTTTCTTT	CASSLQGGAAKGDTEAFF
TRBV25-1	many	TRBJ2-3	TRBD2	TGTGCCTCAAGGGACGGGGGGACAGATACGCAGTATTTT	CASRDGGTDTQYF
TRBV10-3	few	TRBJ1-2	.	TGTGCCATCAGTGCAGGGTACTATGGCTACACCTTC	CAISAGYYGYTF
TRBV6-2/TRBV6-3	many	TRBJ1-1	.	TGTGCCAGCAGTTTCAGGAGGTCTGAAGCTTTCTTT	CASSFRRSEAFF
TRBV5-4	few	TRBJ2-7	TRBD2	TGTGCCAGCAGCCAGGATGGGACTAGCATTTACGAGCAGTACTTC	CASSQDGTSIYEQYF
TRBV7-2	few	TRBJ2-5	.	TGTGCCAGCAGCTTAGGCCCTTCTTTGTACCAAGAGACCCAGTACTTC	CASSLGPSLYQETQYF